These 13 T cell receptor beta chains were all obtained from the same sample, sequenced in a study of shared clonotypes between healthy human individuals. Sequenced by immunoSEQ multiplex PCR; TCRdb stores in-frame clones only, minus some. This table has around 1.9 million clones, just over 90% appearing once. The naive CD8 population came from CD45RO-negative cells selected for CCR7, without terminally differentiated effector memory CD45RA+ cells. Sequenced material: naive CD8+ T cells from PBMCs. The receptors stem from a man in his late teens or twenties in good health. Some clones in this sample may be carry-over from other donors' samples.

This CDR3 reads CASSLQNEQFF. For the CDR3, the DNA is TGCGCCAGCAGCTTGCAGAATGAGCAGTTCTTC. V is TRBV5-1 and J is TRBJ2-1; D gene uncertain. With 1 base removed from V and 7 bases from J, the gap between germline ends came to 3 bases. CDR1 and CDR2 (germline): SGHRS, YFSETQ. The CDR3 spans 11 residues.

The chain couples TRBV7-9 to TRBJ2-5; D gene unclear. CDR3 length: 14 residues. V dropped 5 bases and J dropped 5 bases, with 15 bases sitting between them. Germline V gene sequence: CDR1 SEHNR, CDR2 FQNEAQ (reference sequence). The CDR3, as DNA: TGTGCCAGCAGCCCCCCGGACCGACGGGAGACCCAGTACTTC. Translated: CASSPPDRRETQYF.

Concerning this clone itself: Germline is not matched at one junction end, which may reflect a read error. The chain uses TRBV19 and TRBJ2-1; 8 nucleotides align to TRBD1. Germline CDR1 reads LNHDA; CDR2 reads SQIVND (reference sequence). This CDR3 has 15 residues. CDR3 in amino acids: CASSLDRGSYNEQFF. The CDR3 DNA sequence: TGTGCCAGTAGTCTAGACAGGGGCTCCTACAATGAGCAGTTCTTC. Supplemented by reference TRBV19 and TRBJ2-1, the full variable domain reads DGGITQSPKYLFRKEGQNVTLSCEQNLNHDAMYWYRQDPGQGLRLIYYSQIVNDFQKGDIAEGYSVSREKKESFPLTVTSAQKNPTAFYLCASSLDRGSYNEQFFGPGTRLTVL.

The V call is TRBV29-1, the J call TRBJ1-2; perhaps TRBD1 as D (5 bases). Germline V gene lookup returns CDR1 SQVTM and CDR2 ANQGSEA. Trimming took off 7 bases at V and 4 bases at J, with 13 bases between the two ends. CDR3 length equals 12 residues. The CDR3 spells CSGWAGLYGYTF. In DNA form, the CDR3 reads TGCAGCGGTTGGGCGGGACTCTATGGCTACACCTTC.

The chain uses TRBV27 and TRBJ1-4, with TRBD1 matching 8 bases. The length of the CDR3 is 19 residues. V was pared by 6 bases and J by 5 bases, with 20 bases of the junction left unmatched. Germline V gene sequence: CDR1 MNHEY, CDR2 SMNVEV (reference sequence). This CDR3 is CASRDLGTGLIAPNEKLFF. Written as DNA, the CDR3 is TGTGCCAGCAGGGATTTAGGGACAGGACTGATTGCGCCGAATGAAAAACTGTTTTTT.

The rearrangement links TRBV27 to TRBJ2-7, with 9 nucleotides matching TRBD1. There are 15 residues in the CDR3. Germline V gene data show CDR1 as MNHEY and CDR2 as SMNVEV (reference sequence). Trimming took 6 bases from V and 6 from J; bases not matched to a gene: 12. The CDR3 reads CASSSPGQGQAEQYF. CDR3 DNA: TGTGCCAGCAGCTCTCCGGGACAGGGCCAGGCCGAGCAGTACTTC.

This chain connects TRBV10-2 to TRBJ2-1; D uncertain. Looked up from germline, CDR1 is WSHSY and CDR2 is SAAADI. Trimming removed 1 base from V and 4 bases from J, with 2 bases in between. The CDR3 contains 12 residues. In nucleotides, the CDR3 is TGCGCCAGCAGTGAGTGGTACAATGAGCAGTTCTTC. Its translation is CASSEWYNEQFF.

The chain employs TRBV10-2 and TRBJ2-3, with D maybe TRBD2 (6 bases). The germline V and J ends were trimmed by 4 bases and 2 bases, with 10 bases remaining between them. Germline V lookup: CDR1 WSHSY, CDR2 SAAADI. This CDR3 comprises 14 residues. CDR3 in amino acids: CASSGLGNTDTQYF. DNA for the CDR3: TGCGCCAGCAGTGGACTAGGGAACACAGATACGCAGTATTTT.

In DNA form, the CDR3 reads TGTGCCAGCAGTCCGTCACAGGGTGAGAAAGGTCAGCCCCAGCATTTT. Protein: CASSPSQGEKGQPQHF. The chain carries TRBV27 and TRBJ1-5, with D possibly being TRBD1 (6 bases). Germline V CDR1 and CDR2: MNHEY, SMNVEV (reference sequence). This CDR3 has 16 residues. V lost 5 bases, J lost 6 bases, and 20 bases lay in between.

The CDR3 coding sequence is TGTGCCAGCAGCTTGGATTACATAGGGGGCGACGCTGATGGCTACACCTTC. Its protein product is CASSLDYIGGDADGYTF. The genes are TRBV5-6 and TRBJ1-2; 7 bases are shared with TRBD1. The length of the CDR3 is 17 residues. Germline V CDR1 and CDR2: SGHDT, YYEEEE. V shed 0 bases and J 6 bases; nucleotides not matched to a gene: 14.

The chain has TRBV7-8 and TRBJ2-5, with D perhaps TRBD1 (6 bases). Trimming removed 5 bases from V and 2 bases from J, with 12 bases in between. From germline, CDR1 is SGHVS and CDR2 FQNEAQ. CDR3 size: 14 residues. The CDR3 coding sequence is TGTGCCAGCAGCAGCTTCCAGGGGCAAGAGACCCAGTACTTC. This encodes CASSSFQGQETQYF.

The J gene is TRBJ2-7, the V gene TRBV5-8; no clear D. This CDR3 region has 13 residues. Deletions cut 0 bases from V and 2 bases from J, with 6 bases between. Germline CDR1 is SGHTS and CDR2 is YDEGEE. This CDR3 is CASSLGRTYEQYF. Written as DNA, the CDR3 is TGTGCCAGCAGCTTGGGCAGAACCTACGAGCAGTACTTC. Drawing the rest from reference TRBV5-8 and TRBJ2-7, the complete variable domain is EAGVTQSPTHLIKTRGQQATLRCSPISGHTSVYWYQQALGLGLQFLLWYDEGEERNRGNFPPRFSGRQFPNYSSELNVNALELEDSALYLCASSLGRTYEQYFGPGTRLTVT.

The chain combines TRBV28 with TRBJ2-1; D unclear. This CDR3 has 11 amino acids. Looked up from germline, CDR1 is MDHEN and CDR2 is SYDVKM. Between the trimmed V and J ends, which lost 2 bases and 9 bases, there was a span of 5 bases. CDR3 sequence: CASSLKVEQFF. The CDR3 coding sequence is TGTGCCAGCAGTTTAAAGGTTGAGCAGTTCTTC.